One sample yielded the 21 T cell receptor beta chains listed below, sequenced in a study of blood T cells in healthy people across ages (dated by TCRdb to between 2015 and 2017). Libraries were built with 5' RACE. Reads for this sample came from an Illumina HiSeq 2500. A second PCR of roughly 6 to 11 cycles was run with a J-beta primer mix and a sample-barcoded 5' primer. TCRdb reprocessed the public reads (quality trimming at Q25 with fastp, clone calling with MiXCR) and kept in-frame beta chains. All rows with the same CDR3 protein become a single entry with the most common DNA and genes. The sample has 380,000 or so distinct CDR3 sequences on record, about 49% of them singletons. The top ten constitute approximately 51% of the sample. The sequencing sample was made of blood. The receptor source for this set is a man aged 60-69 years in good health.

This clonotype was detected many times. The chain is built from TRBV27 and TRBJ2-3; 12 bases match TRBD2. The CDR3 totals 18 residues. The ends lost 3 bases at V and 0 bases at J; junction bases unmatched: 7. Germline CDR1 MNHEY, CDR2 SMNVEV (reference sequence). Here the CDR3 DNA reads TGTGCCAGCAGTTTCAGACTAGCGGGGGTCACTAGCACAGATACGCAGTATTTT. Protein product: CASSFRLAGVTSTDTQYF.

The CDR3 sequence: CASNPRMGSSPLHF. The CDR3 DNA follows: TGTGCCAGCAACCCTCGGATGGGAAGTTCACCCCTCCACTTT. The gene calls are TRBV2 and TRBJ1-6; D unclear. CDR1 and CDR2 from the germline V gene are SNHLY and FYNNEI. This CDR3 is 14 amino acids long. Trimming cost V 7 bases and J 9 bases, with 16 bases left between them.

The chain has TRBV20-1 and TRBJ1-2; 7 nucleotides match TRBD1. The CDR3 contains 14 residues. V dropped 7 bases and J dropped 2; count of bases not matched to a gene: 10. Germline lookup yields CDR1 DFQATT and CDR2 SNEGSKA (reference sequence). The CDR3 is CSGGPQGTNYGYTF. Written as DNA, the CDR3 is TGCAGTGGCGGACCACAGGGGACGAACTATGGCTACACCTTC.

The chain carries TRBV29-1 and TRBJ2-7; the D is unclear. CDR3 length: 13 residues. Germline V gene sequence: CDR1 SQVTM, CDR2 ANQGSEA. Between the trimmed V and J ends, which lost 0 bases and 4 bases, there was a span of 10 bases. The CDR3 DNA is TGCAGCGTTGAAGATGGTACAGAATACGAGCAGTACTTC. The encoded protein is CSVEDGTEYEQYF.

The rearrangement uses TRBV20-1 and TRBJ2-7; possibly TRBD1 for D (6 bases). Trimming took off 4 bases at V and 7 bases at J, with 26 bases between the two ends. CDR1 is DFQATT, CDR2 SNEGSKA, per germline (reference sequence). This CDR3 spans 16 amino acids. CDR3: CSATNREGPLRDEQYF. DNA of the CDR3: TGCAGTGCTACAAACAGGGAAGGTCCATTACGGGATGAGCAGTACTTC.

With regard to this clonotype: A junction end diverges from the germline sequence, so it may reflect a read error. The J gene is TRBJ2-6, the V gene TRBV20-1; the D call may be TRBD1 or TRBD2 (5 bases each). Germline CDR1 DFQATT, CDR2 SNEGSKA (reference sequence). This CDR3 comprises 14 residues. For the CDR3, the DNA is TGCAGTGCTAGAGCCCCGTACGGGGCCAACGTCCTGAATTTC. As protein: CSARAPYGANVLNF.

This clonotype occurred once. The chain couples TRBV5-1 to TRBJ1-2; maybe TRBD1 (5 bases). V lost 3 bases to trimming and J lost 5 bases, with 14 bases between them. This CDR3 contains 14 residues. Per the germline V gene, CDR1 is SGHRS and CDR2 is YFSETQ. CDR3 sequence: CASSSRGDGYGYTF. The CDR3 nucleotides read TGCGCCAGCAGCTCGCGGGGGGACGGATATGGCTACACCTTC. Complete variable domain (other parts from reference TRBV5-1 and TRBJ1-2): KAGVTQTPRYLIKTRGQQVTLSCSPISGHRSVSWYQQTPGQGLQFLFEYFSETQRNKGNFPGRFSGRQFSNSRSEMNVSTLELGDSALYLCASSSRGDGYGYTFGSGTRLTVV.

This clonotype has a handful of counts. The gene calls are TRBV7-6 and TRBJ2-5, with 9 positions matching TRBD2. CDR1 SGHVS and CDR2 FNYEAQ come from the germline V gene. This CDR3 comprises 16 residues. Unmatched junction bases numbered 7, after V lost 2 bases and J lost 3 bases. CDR3 amino acids: CASSLRLAGRKETQYF. The CDR3 nucleotides read TGTGCCAGCAGCTTACGGCTAGCGGGGAGGAAAGAGACCCAGTACTTC.

This clonotype was found a few times. The rearrangement uses TRBV5-1 and TRBJ1-2, with D maybe TRBD1 (5 bases). The CDR3 extends over 13 amino acids. V shed 0 bases and J shed 8 bases, with 11 bases lying between them. Germline V gives CDR1 SGHRS, CDR2 YFSETQ. CDR3 nucleotides: TGCGCCAGCAGCTTGGTCGGGGACCGCGGCTACACCTTC. It translates to CASSLVGDRGYTF.

This clonotype was recorded once. The chain couples TRBV7-9 to TRBJ1-5; possible D gene TRBD1, 5 bases. The CDR3 sequence is 14 residues long. Germline V gives CDR1 SEHNR, CDR2 FQNEAQ (reference sequence). The ends were cut back, 4 bases at V and 6 bases at J, with 13 bases in the middle. CDR3 sequence (DNA): TGTGCCAGCAGCTCCGGACGGGACCTTCAGCCCCAGCATTTT. Translation: CASSSGRDLQPQHF.

The chain is built from TRBV20-1 and TRBJ2-5, with a tentative D call TRBD1 (6 bases). The tail of the sequence fits TRBJ2-7 better, so the J call may be wrong. The CDR3 consists of 13 residues. Germline lookup yields CDR1 DFQATT and CDR2 SNEGSKA (reference sequence). CDR3 nucleotide sequence: TGCAGTGCTAGTTTTGGGGGCCGCTACGAGCAGTACTTC. Translation: CSASFGGRYEQYF.

Concerning this clonotype: This may come from a read error, since a much larger clone is one base off. The chain carries TRBV12-3 or TRBV12-4 and TRBJ2-3; the D is unclear. The CDR3 extends over 13 amino acids. Trimming pared 8 bases from V and 2 bases from J, leaving 11 bases between. CDR3 amino acids: CASGSLYTDTQYF. CDR3 in DNA: TGTGCCAGCGGTTCCCTTTACACAGATACGCAGTATTTT.

This clonotype turned up a few times. The rearrangement uses TRBV20-1 and TRBJ2-1; 8 bases agree with TRBD2. The germline gives CDR1 DFQATT, CDR2 SNEGSKA (reference sequence). This CDR3 contains 18 residues. Unmatched junction bases numbered 11, after V lost 1 base and J lost 0 bases. The CDR3 protein is CSARARRREASSYNEQFF. The CDR3 DNA reads TGCAGTGCTAGAGCTCGTAGGCGGGAGGCTAGCTCCTACAATGAGCAGTTCTTC.

This rearrangement joins TRBV6-6 to TRBJ1-2; D perhaps matches TRBD1 (5 bases). CDR1 is MNHNY, CDR2 SVGAGI, per germline (reference sequence). The ends were cut back, 2 bases at V and 5 bases at J, with 9 bases in the middle. The CDR3 runs to 13 residues. In DNA form, the CDR3 reads TGTGCCAGCAGTTACGACAGCCGGTATGGCTACACCTTC. Amino acids: CASSYDSRYGYTF.

This clonotype has only a few counts. This sequence joins TRBV7-3 and TRBJ2-3; the D is unclear. CDR1 is SGHTA and CDR2 is FQGTGA in the germline V gene. The ends were cut back, 1 base at V and 1 base at J, with 9 bases in the middle. This CDR3 is built from 15 residues. CDR3 amino acids: CASSLNPARTDTQYF. The DNA for the CDR3 is TGTGCCAGCAGCTTAAACCCTGCTCGCACAGATACGCAGTATTTT.

The V and J genes are TRBV10-3 and TRBJ2-7; 15 positions agree with TRBD2. The CDR3 runs to 16 residues. Germline V gene sequence: CDR1 ENHRY, CDR2 SYGVKD. V dropped 4 bases and J dropped 3; count of bases not matched to a gene: 4. This CDR3 is CAISGGLAGGDYEQYF. The DNA for the CDR3 is TGTGCCATCAGTGGCGGACTAGCGGGAGGGGACTACGAGCAGTACTTC.

This clonotype was detected only once. The chain recombines TRBV10-3 with TRBJ1-4; TRBD1 agrees at 8 bases. CDR3 length: 14 amino acids. CDR1 ENHRY and CDR2 SYGVKD come from the germline V gene. The junction had 8 bases not matched to a gene; V was cut back by 6 bases and J by 8 bases. This chain's CDR3 is CAIRRQGKEEKLFF. In nucleotides, the CDR3 is TGTGCCATCAGGAGACAGGGGAAAGAGGAAAAACTGTTTTTT.

For this clonotype: One end of the junction varies from germline; a read error may be responsible. The gene calls are TRBV9 and TRBJ2-3, with 10 nucleotides matching TRBD2. CDR1 and CDR2 (germline): SGDLS, YYNGEE. The CDR3 sequence is 16 residues long. DNA of the CDR3: TGTGCCAGCAGCGTAGATGCTAGCGGGGGCACAGGTACGCAGTATTTT. As protein: CASSVDASGGTGTQYF.

This clonotype was counted once. This sequence joins TRBV28 and TRBJ2-5; D is possibly TRBD1 or TRBD2 (7 bases each). The V and J ends lost 4 bases and 9 bases respectively, with 12 bases between them. The CDR3 is 12 residues long. Germline V gene sequence: CDR1 MDHEN, CDR2 SYDVKM. CDR3: CASSSQGRAQYF. The CDR3 DNA reads as TGTGCCAGCAGTTCACAGGGGAGGGCCCAGTACTTC.

This clonotype was counted only a few times. This chain connects TRBV6-5 to TRBJ2-7; tentative D call: TRBD1 (6 bases). V was shortened by 8 bases and J by 1 base, with 9 bases between the two germline ends. The germline gives CDR1 MNHEY, CDR2 SVGAGI. This CDR3 is built from 12 residues. The chain's CDR3 is CASGGGSYEQYF. The CDR3 region has the DNA TGTGCCAGCGGGGGCGGATCCTACGAGCAGTACTTC.

The chain recombines TRBV11-1 with TRBJ2-1; D is possibly TRBD1 (5 bases). With 5 bases removed from V and 6 bases from J, the gap between germline ends came to 11 bases. CDR3 size: 13 residues. Germline V gives CDR1 SGHAT, CDR2 FQDESV (reference sequence). The CDR3 region is CASSPPGINEQFF. Here the CDR3 DNA reads TGTGCCAGCAGCCCCCCAGGGATCAATGAGCAGTTCTTC.